The clone carrying this T cell receptor (beta chain) has more than one count but fewer than ten. The V segment lost 5 bases and the J segment 3 bases; nucleotides outside the gene matches: 10. Per germline, CDR1 MNHEY and CDR2 SVGEGT. The CDR3 loop spans 18 amino acids. TCRdb reanalysed the 5' RACE reads using MiXCR and keeps one entry per CDR3 protein. The top ten clones hold around 0.4% of a sample with just under 550,000 distinct CDR3 sequences, roughly 15% of them seen once. This entry is derived from a study of identical twins. Separately, the same data were catalogued under a study of yellow fever vaccine responses in identical twins. That report adds: Twin vaccine T cell responses reportedly seemed partly convergent, partly personalized.

The TCR comes from a woman under 30 in good health. This chain links TRBV6-2 or TRBV6-3 with TRBJ2-1; 13 bases are a match to TRBD2. Sequencing input: CD4+ T cells sorted from blood. The DNA for the CDR3 is TGTGCCAGCAGTCCCGGGACTAGCGGGACCGGGATCTACAATGAGCAGTTCTTC. Translating gives CASSPGTSGTGIYNEQFF.